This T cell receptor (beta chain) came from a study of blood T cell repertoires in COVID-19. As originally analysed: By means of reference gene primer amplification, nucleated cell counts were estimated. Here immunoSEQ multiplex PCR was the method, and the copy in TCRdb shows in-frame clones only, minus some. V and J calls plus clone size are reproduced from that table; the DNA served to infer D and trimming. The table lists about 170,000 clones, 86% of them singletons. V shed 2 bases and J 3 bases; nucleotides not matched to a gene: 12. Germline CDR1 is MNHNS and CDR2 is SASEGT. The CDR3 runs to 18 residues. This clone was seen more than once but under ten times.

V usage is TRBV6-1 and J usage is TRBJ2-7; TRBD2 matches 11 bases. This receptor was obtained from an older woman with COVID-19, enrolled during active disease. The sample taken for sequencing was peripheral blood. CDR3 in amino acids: CASSENARASGRNYEQYF. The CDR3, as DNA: TGTGCCAGCAGTGAAAATGCCCGAGCTAGCGGGAGGAACTACGAGCAGTACTTC.